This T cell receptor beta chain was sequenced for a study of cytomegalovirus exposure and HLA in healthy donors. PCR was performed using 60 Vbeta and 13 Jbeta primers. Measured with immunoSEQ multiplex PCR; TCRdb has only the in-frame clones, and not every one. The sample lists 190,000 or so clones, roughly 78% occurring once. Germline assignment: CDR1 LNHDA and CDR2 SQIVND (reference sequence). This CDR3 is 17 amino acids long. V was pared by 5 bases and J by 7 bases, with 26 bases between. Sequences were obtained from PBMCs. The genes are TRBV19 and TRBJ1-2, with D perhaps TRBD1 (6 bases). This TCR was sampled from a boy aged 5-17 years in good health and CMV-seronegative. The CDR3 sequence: CASSRGGMGARRSGYTF. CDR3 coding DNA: TGTGCCAGTAGTCGAGGTGGAATGGGGGCACGACGGAGTGGCTACACCTTC.